This T cell receptor (beta chain) emerged from a study of CD8 T cell repertoires and HIV-1 epitope variants. Produced via immunoSEQ multiplex PCR; TCRdb's table is partial and in-frame only. The data contain 4,600 or so clones, around 67% of them singletons. Of note for this clone: What it binds is unknown.

CDR3 length: 15 amino acids. V lost 1 base, J lost 3 bases, and 2 bases stayed unmatched. The V gene's germline CDR1 is MNHNS and CDR2 SASEGT. Specimen: cultured CD8+ T cells derived from PBMCs. This clonotype was sampled from a male donor with HIV. The V gene is TRBV6-1, the J gene TRBJ2-3; the match to TRBD1 covers 9 bases. DNA for the CDR3: TGTGCCAGCAGTGAAGGGACAGGGGAGACAGATACGCAGTATTTT. The encoded protein is CASSEGTGETDTQYF.